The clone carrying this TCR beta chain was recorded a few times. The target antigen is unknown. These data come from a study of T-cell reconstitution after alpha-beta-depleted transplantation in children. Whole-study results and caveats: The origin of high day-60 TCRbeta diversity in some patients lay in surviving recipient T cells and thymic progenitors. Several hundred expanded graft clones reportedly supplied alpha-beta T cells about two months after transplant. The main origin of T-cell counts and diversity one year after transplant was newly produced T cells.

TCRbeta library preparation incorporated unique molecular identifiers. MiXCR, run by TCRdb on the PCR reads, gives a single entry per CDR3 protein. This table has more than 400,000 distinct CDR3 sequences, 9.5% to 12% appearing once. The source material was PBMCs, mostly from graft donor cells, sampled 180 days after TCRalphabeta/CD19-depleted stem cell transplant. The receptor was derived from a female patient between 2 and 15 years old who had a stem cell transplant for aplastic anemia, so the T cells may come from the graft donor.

The CDR3 loop is CASRISGQGVSYNSPLHF. The CDR3 DNA reads TGTGCCAGCAGAATTTCGGGACAGGGGGTATCCTATAATTCACCCCTCCACTTT. The J gene is TRBJ1-6, the V gene TRBV27; the match to TRBD1 covers 11 bases. This CDR3 comprises 18 residues. Germline lookup yields CDR1 MNHEY and CDR2 SMNVEV (reference sequence). V was pared by 6 bases and J by 1 base, with 8 bases of the junction left unmatched.